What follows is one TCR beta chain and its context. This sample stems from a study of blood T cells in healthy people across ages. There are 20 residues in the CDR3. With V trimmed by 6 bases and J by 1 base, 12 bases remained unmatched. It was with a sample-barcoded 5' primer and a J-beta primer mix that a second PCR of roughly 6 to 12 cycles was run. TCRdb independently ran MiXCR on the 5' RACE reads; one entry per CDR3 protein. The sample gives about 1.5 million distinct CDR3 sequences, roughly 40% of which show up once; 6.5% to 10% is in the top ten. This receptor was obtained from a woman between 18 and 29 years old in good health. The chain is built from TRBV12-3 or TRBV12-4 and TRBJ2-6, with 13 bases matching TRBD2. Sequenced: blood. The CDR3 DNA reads TGTGCCAGCAGCCGACCCACCGGACTAGCGGGAGAATCTGGGGCCAACGTCCTGACTTTC. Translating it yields CASSRPTGLAGESGANVLTF.